Following are 22 T cell receptor beta chains from one sample sequenced in a study of OX40 agonist ivuxolimab in advanced cancers. TCRdb's table, derived via immunoSEQ multiplex PCR, lists solely in-frame clones and lacks some. The profile covers around 72,000 clones, with roughly nine tenths appearing a single time and 0.94% taken by the ten largest. The specimen comprised CD4+ or CD8+ T cells sorted from blood, sampled in a trial of the OX40 agonist ivuxolimab. The receptor set was obtained from an adult with an advanced solid tumor such as melanoma, head and neck, liver or kidney cancer.

The count of this clone is one. The same CDR3 also results from other DNA sequences found in this sample. The V gene is TRBV5-1, the J gene TRBJ1-4; 9 bases agree with TRBD1. The V segment lost 4 bases and the J segment 2 bases; nucleotides outside the gene matches: 0. The length of the CDR3 is 14 residues. Germline CDR1 SGHRS, CDR2 YFSETQ. The CDR3 region is CASSGTGTNEKLFF. In DNA form, the CDR3 reads TGCGCCAGCAGCGGGACAGGGACTAATGAAAAACTGTTTTTT. The complete variable domain, with remaining parts taken from reference TRBV5-1 and TRBJ1-4, reads KAGVTQTPRYLIKTRGQQVTLSCSPISGHRSVSWYQQTPGQGLQFLFEYFSETQRNKGNFPGRFSGRQFSNSRSEMNVSTLELGDSALYLCASSGTGTNEKLFFGSGTQLSVL.

The CDR3 protein is CASSVTGGLETQYF. DNA for the CDR3: TGTGCCAGTAGTGTCACAGGGGGGCTAGAGACCCAGTACTTC. The chain recombines TRBV19 with TRBJ2-5, with 8 bases lining up with TRBD1. CDR3 size: 14 residues. Germline V CDR1 and CDR2: LNHDA, SQIVND (reference sequence). Trimming at V came to 5 bases and at J to 4 bases, leaving 6 bases not matched to a gene.

The chain couples TRBV12-5 to TRBJ1-1; D might be TRBD1 (6 bases). CDR1 and CDR2 (germline): LGHNT, FRNRAP. Trimming pared 5 bases from V and 5 bases from J, leaving 12 bases between. There are 13 residues in the CDR3. This chain's CDR3 is CASGPRGGTEAFF. In DNA form, the CDR3 reads TGTGCTAGTGGTCCAAGAGGGGGAACTGAAGCTTTCTTT.

This clone was recorded once. Here the CDR3 DNA reads TGTGCCAGTAGTTCGACAGGGACCTACAATGAGCAGTTCTTC. Translating gives CASSSTGTYNEQFF. The rearrangement uses TRBV19 and TRBJ2-1, with TRBD1 identical over 7 bases. V trimming: 5 bases; J trimming: 2 bases; junction bases outside the gene matches: 3. This CDR3 region has 14 residues. CDR1 is LNHDA, CDR2 SQIVND, per germline (reference sequence). The whole variable domain, remainder taken from reference TRBV19 and TRBJ2-1, is DGGITQSPKYLFRKEGQNVTLSCEQNLNHDAMYWYRQDPGQGLRLIYYSQIVNDFQKGDIAEGYSVSREKKESFPLTVTSAQKNPTAFYLCASSSTGTYNEQFFGPGTRLTVL.

The rearrangement joins TRBV14 to TRBJ2-1; TRBD2 might be the D (6 bases). This CDR3 comprises 15 residues. With 4 bases removed from V and 1 base from J, the gap between germline ends came to 11 bases. The germline V gene encodes CDR1 SGHDN and CDR2 FVKESK. This CDR3 is CASSRLGGSYNEQFF. The CDR3 DNA reads as TGTGCCAGCAGCCGTTTGGGGGGATCCTACAATGAGCAGTTCTTC. The complete variable domain, with remaining parts taken from reference TRBV14 and TRBJ2-1, reads EAGVTQFPSHSVIEKGQTVTLRCDPISGHDNLYWYRRVMGKEIKFLLHFVKESKQDESGMPNNRFLAERTGGTYSTLKVQPAELEDSGVYFCASSRLGGSYNEQFFGPGTRLTVL.

The genes are TRBV6-1 and TRBJ1-5; 7 nucleotides match TRBD1. The CDR3 consists of 14 residues. Germline values: CDR1 MNHNS, CDR2 SASEGT. The junction had 6 bases not matched to a gene; V was cut back by 6 bases and J by 4 bases. CDR3 in DNA: TGTGCCAGCAGCCCCGGGACAGCGAATCAGCCCCAGCATTTT. Amino acid sequence: CASSPGTANQPQHF.

J is TRBJ2-2 and V is TRBV5-1; TRBD1 might be the D (6 bases). CDR3 length: 16 residues. CDR1 and CDR2 from the germline V gene are SGHRS and YFSETQ. With 0 bases removed from V and 3 bases from J, the gap between germline ends came to 12 bases. As DNA, the CDR3 is TGCGCCAGCAGCTTGGGGACAGCGGCCGACACCGGGGAGCTGTTTTTT. Translated, it gives CASSLGTAADTGELFF. Based on the CDR3 plus reference TRBV5-1 and TRBJ2-2, the full variable domain is KAGVTQTPRYLIKTRGQQVTLSCSPISGHRSVSWYQQTPGQGLQFLFEYFSETQRNKGNFPGRFSGRQFSNSRSEMNVSTLELGDSALYLCASSLGTAADTGELFFGEGSRLTVL.

J is TRBJ2-2 and V is TRBV9; no reliable D call. The CDR3 runs 14 residues. The germline CDR1 and CDR2 sequences are SGDLS and YYNGEE. Trimming removed 1 base from V and 0 bases from J, with 4 bases in between. CDR3 sequence: CASSVTSNTGELFF. The CDR3 nucleotides are TGTGCCAGCAGCGTAACCTCGAACACCGGGGAGCTGTTTTTT. Variable domain in full (rest from reference TRBV9 and TRBJ2-2): DSGVTQTPKHLITATGQRVTLRCSPRSGDLSVYWYQQSLDQGLQFLIQYYNGEERAKGNILERFSAQQFPDLHSELNLSSLELGDSALYFCASSVTSNTGELFFGEGSRLTVL.

The CDR3 DNA sequence: TGTGCTAGTGGTTCCCGGCCTAGCGGGGCGGAAACCTTTACAGATACGCAGTATTTT. As protein: CASGSRPSGAETFTDTQYF. The rearrangement links TRBV12-5 to TRBJ2-3; 9 nucleotides agree with TRBD2. The CDR3 covers 19 residues. Trimming took 4 bases from V and 3 from J; bases not matched to a gene: 17. The germline V gene encodes CDR1 LGHNT and CDR2 FRNRAP.

This clone has only a few counts. The chain recombines TRBV9 with TRBJ2-6, with D uncertain. CDR1 is SGDLS, CDR2 YYNGEE, per germline. This CDR3 has 17 residues. The germline V and J ends were trimmed by 0 bases and 1 base, with 11 bases remaining between them. This CDR3 is CASSVEAVRSGANVLTF. The CDR3 DNA reads TGTGCCAGCAGCGTAGAGGCAGTCCGGTCTGGGGCCAACGTCCTGACTTTC.

The chain has TRBV2 and TRBJ1-5, with D tentatively TRBD1 (5 bases). From germline, CDR1 is SNHLY and CDR2 FYNNEI. This CDR3 is built from 17 residues. V was pared by 2 bases and J by 1 base, with 15 bases between. CDR3 in DNA: TGTGCCAGCAGTGAAAGGGTCAGGGTAGGGAGCAATCAGCCCCAGCATTTT. This encodes CASSERVRVGSNQPQHF.

V usage is TRBV5-6 and J usage is TRBJ2-4, with D unclear. The V end was cut by 3 bases, the J end by 5 bases, with 12 bases between. This CDR3 is built from 14 residues. Germline loops: CDR1 SGHDT, CDR2 YYEEEE. Here the CDR3 DNA reads TGTGCCAGCAGCTGGAAGGCCCCACAAAACATTCAGTACTTC. This sequence encodes CASSWKAPQNIQYF.

The chain joins TRBV15 to TRBJ2-1; D gene uncertain. The CDR3 runs 13 residues. The V and J ends lost 2 bases and 9 bases respectively, with 11 bases between them. Germline CDR1 LNHNV, CDR2 YYDKDF (reference sequence). For the CDR3, the DNA is TGTGCCACCAGCAGATCGAAGGGTAGTGAGCAGTTCTTC. It encodes CATSRSKGSEQFF.

This clone was detected only once. The rearrangement uses TRBV2 and TRBJ2-3; 8 bases are shared with TRBD2. Per germline, CDR1 SNHLY and CDR2 FYNNEI. CDR3 length equals 14 residues. Germline trimming cut 7 bases from V and 0 bases from J; bases unmatched to any gene: 3. In DNA, the CDR3 is TGTGCCAGCAAACGGGAGGGTAGCACAGATACGCAGTATTTT. Protein: CASKREGSTDTQYF.

V and J are TRBV19 and TRBJ1-3; D unresolved. Germline values: CDR1 LNHDA, CDR2 SQIVND (reference sequence). Between the trimmed V and J ends, which lost 4 bases and 4 bases, there was a span of 8 bases. The length of the CDR3 is 13 residues. CDR3 region: CASSRSDGNTIYF. CDR3 sequence (DNA): TGTGCCAGTAGTAGGTCAGACGGAAACACCATATATTTT. Full variable domain (rest looked up from reference TRBV19 and TRBJ1-3): DGGITQSPKYLFRKEGQNVTLSCEQNLNHDAMYWYRQDPGQGLRLIYYSQIVNDFQKGDIAEGYSVSREKKESFPLTVTSAQKNPTAFYLCASSRSDGNTIYFGEGSWLTVV.

This chain connects TRBV7-8 to TRBJ1-4; possibly TRBD1 for D (6 bases). Per the germline V gene, CDR1 is SGHVS and CDR2 is FQNEAQ. Trimming removed 3 bases at V and 2 bases at J, with 13 bases between. The CDR3 length is 16 residues. CDR3 amino acids: CASSLSIGGTNEKLFF. The CDR3 coding sequence is TGTGCCAGCAGCTTGAGTATAGGGGGGACTAATGAAAAACTGTTTTTT.

This clone has more than one count but fewer than ten. This chain connects TRBV7-2 to TRBJ2-7, with 11 bases identical to TRBD2. The CDR3 loop spans 15 amino acids. V shed 5 bases and J 5 bases; nucleotides not matched to a gene: 8. The V gene's germline CDR1 is SGHTA and CDR2 FQGNSA. CDR3 DNA: TGTGCCAGCAGCCAATCGAGACTAGCGGGGAACGAGCAGTACTTC. This encodes CASSQSRLAGNEQYF.

This clone was seen a single time. This chain connects TRBV28 to TRBJ2-7; D is ambiguous. Between the trimmed V and J ends, which lost 5 bases and 5 bases, there was a span of 10 bases. The CDR3 sequence is 12 residues long. The germline V gene encodes CDR1 MDHEN and CDR2 SYDVKM. CDR3 sequence reads: CASSPPLHEQYF. CDR3 nucleotides: TGTGCCAGCAGTCCCCCCCTTCACGAGCAGTACTTC.

The chain couples TRBV7-3 to TRBJ2-1; D may correspond to TRBD1 or TRBD2 (5 bases each). Germline CDR1 and CDR2: SGHTA and FQGTGA. With 6 bases removed from V and 8 bases from J, the gap between germline ends came to 14 bases. This CDR3 contains 13 residues. This CDR3 is CASRRGPWDEQFF. CDR3 nucleotides: TGTGCCAGCAGGAGGGGCCCTTGGGATGAGCAGTTCTTC.

The V gene is TRBV28, the J gene TRBJ1-5; 10 nucleotides line up with TRBD1. The CDR3 sequence is 17 residues long. With V trimmed by 5 bases and J by 0 bases, 7 bases remained unmatched. Per germline, CDR1 MDHEN and CDR2 SYDVKM. This CDR3 reads CASSPGTGAISNQPQHF. CDR3 sequence (DNA): TGTGCCAGCAGTCCCGGGACAGGGGCAATTAGCAATCAGCCCCAGCATTTT.

This clone was detected only once. The rearrangement uses TRBV6-6 and TRBJ2-3, with D hard to call. CDR3 length: 12 amino acids. Per germline, CDR1 MNHNY and CDR2 SVGAGI (reference sequence). V lost 10 bases to trimming and J lost 2 bases, with 10 bases between them. CDR3 sequence (DNA): TGTGCCACAGAGACCTTCACAGATACGCAGTATTTT. It encodes CATETFTDTQYF.

This chain uses TRBV7-9 with TRBJ2-2; no firm D call. The CDR3 is made up of 14 amino acids. CDR1 is SEHNR and CDR2 is FQNEAQ in the germline V gene (reference sequence). Between the trimmed V and J ends, which lost 5 bases and 0 bases, there was a span of 7 bases. CDR3 protein: CASSRTTNTGELFF. The CDR3 coding sequence is TGTGCCAGCAGCCGCACAACGAACACCGGGGAGCTGTTTTTT.